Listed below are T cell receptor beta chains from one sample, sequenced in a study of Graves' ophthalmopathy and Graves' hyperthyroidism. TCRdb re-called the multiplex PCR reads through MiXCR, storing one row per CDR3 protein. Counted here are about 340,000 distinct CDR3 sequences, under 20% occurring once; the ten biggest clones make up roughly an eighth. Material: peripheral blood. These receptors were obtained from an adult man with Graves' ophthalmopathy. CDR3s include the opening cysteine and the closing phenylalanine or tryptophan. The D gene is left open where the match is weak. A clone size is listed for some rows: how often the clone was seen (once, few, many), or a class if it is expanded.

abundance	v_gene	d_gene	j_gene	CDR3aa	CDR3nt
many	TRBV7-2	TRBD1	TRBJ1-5	CASSTGGSPNQPQHF	TGTGCCAGCAGCACAGGGGGCAGTCCCAATCAGCCCCAGCATTTT
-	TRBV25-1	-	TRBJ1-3	CASSDRTGSGNTIYF	TGTGCCAGCAGTGATCGAACAGGCTCTGGAAACACCATATATTTT
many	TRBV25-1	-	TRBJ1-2	CASTKIPGGPLGYTF	TGTGCCAGCACTAAAATTCCAGGAGGCCCTTTGGGCTACACCTTC
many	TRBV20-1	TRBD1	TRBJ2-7	CSARGGTGDYEQYF	TGCAGTGCTAGAGGGGGGACAGGTGACTACGAGCAGTACTTC
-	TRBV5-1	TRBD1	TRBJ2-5	CASSPGTGGLQETQYF	TGCGCCAGCAGCCCGGGGACAGGGGGCCTACAAGAGACCCAGTACTTC
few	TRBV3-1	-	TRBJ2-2	CASSRLKQVFF	TGTGCCAGCAGCCGCCTTAAGCAGGTGTTTTTT
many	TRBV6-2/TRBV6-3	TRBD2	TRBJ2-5	CASSRGTSAIAETQYF	TGTGCCAGTAGTAGGGGGACTAGCGCGATTGCGGAGACCCAGTACTTC
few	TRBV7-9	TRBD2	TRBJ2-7	CASSSGGINEQYF	TGTGCCAGCAGCTCGGGGGGGATTAACGAGCAGTACTTC
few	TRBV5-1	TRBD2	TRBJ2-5	CASSLGLAWETQYF	TGCGCCAGCAGCCTAGGACTAGCATGGGAGACCCAGTACTTC
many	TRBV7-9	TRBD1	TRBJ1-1	CASSLSRDSEAFF	TGTGCCAGCAGCTTATCTCGGGACAGTGAAGCTTTCTTT
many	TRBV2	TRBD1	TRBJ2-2	CASSAWQGAAGELFF	TGTGCCAGCAGTGCTTGGCAGGGGGCAGCCGGGGAGCTGTTTTTT
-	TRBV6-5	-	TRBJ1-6	CASSYSRGRGNSPLHF	TGTGCCAGCAGTTACTCGAGAGGCAGGGGAAATTCACCCCTCCACTTT
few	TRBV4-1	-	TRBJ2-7	CASSPKSGSYEQYF	TGCGCCAGCAGCCCCAAGTCGGGCAGCTACGAGCAGTACTTC
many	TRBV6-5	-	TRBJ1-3	CASLMDSSGNTIYF	TGTGCCAGTCTGATGGACAGCTCTGGAAACACCATATATTTT
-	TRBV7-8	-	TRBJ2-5	CASTVTGLETQYF	TGTGCCAGCACCGTTACAGGGTTGGAGACCCAGTACTTC
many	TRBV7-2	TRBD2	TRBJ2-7	CASSFPGGALEQYF	TGTGCCAGCAGCTTTCCGGGGGGGGCCCTTGAGCAGTACTTC
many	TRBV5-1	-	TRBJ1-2	CASSLGPGRQVVGYTF	TGCGCCAGCAGCTTGGGGCCCGGACGGCAGGTTGTTGGCTACACCTTC
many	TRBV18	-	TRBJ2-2	CASSPRASGELFF	TGTGCCAGCTCACCAAGGGCGTCCGGGGAGCTGTTTTTT
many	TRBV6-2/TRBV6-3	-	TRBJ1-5	CASSWGNQPQHF	TGTGCCAGCAGTTGGGGCAATCAGCCCCAGCATTTT
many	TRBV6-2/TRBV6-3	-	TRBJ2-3	CASRSLADTQYF	TGTGCCAGCAGATCTTTGGCGGATACGCAGTATTTT
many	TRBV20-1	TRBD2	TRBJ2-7	CSAPGTSGSYEQYF	TGCAGTGCCCCCGGGACTAGCGGCTCCTACGAGCAGTACTTC
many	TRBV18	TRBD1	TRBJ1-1	CASSLLLRTGKEAFF	TGTGCCAGCTCACTATTACTACGGACAGGGAAAGAGGCTTTCTTT
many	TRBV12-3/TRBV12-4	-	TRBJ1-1	CASISSMTGSTEAFF	TGTGCCAGCATATCTTCGATGACGGGGTCCACTGAAGCTTTCTTT
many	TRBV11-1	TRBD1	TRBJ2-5	CASSLGISTGGQETQYF	TGTGCCAGCAGCTTAGGTATCTCTACAGGGGGCCAAGAGACCCAGTACTTC